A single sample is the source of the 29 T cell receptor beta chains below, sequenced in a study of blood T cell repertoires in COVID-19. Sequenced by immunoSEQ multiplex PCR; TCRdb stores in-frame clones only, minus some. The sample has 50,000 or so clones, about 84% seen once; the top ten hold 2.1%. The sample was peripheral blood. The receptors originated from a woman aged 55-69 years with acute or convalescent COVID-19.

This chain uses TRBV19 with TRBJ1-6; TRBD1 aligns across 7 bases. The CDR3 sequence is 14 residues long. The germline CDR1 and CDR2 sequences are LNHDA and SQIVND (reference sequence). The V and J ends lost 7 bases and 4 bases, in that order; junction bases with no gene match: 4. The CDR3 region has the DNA TGTGCCAGTAATGAGGGGGCTTATAATTCACCCCTCCACTTT. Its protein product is CASNEGAYNSPLHF.

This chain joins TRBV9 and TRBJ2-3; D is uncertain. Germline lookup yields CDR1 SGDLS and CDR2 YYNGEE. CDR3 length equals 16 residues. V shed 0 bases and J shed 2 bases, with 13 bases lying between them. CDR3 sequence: CASSVDGAFSTDTQYF. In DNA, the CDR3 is TGTGCCAGCAGCGTAGATGGAGCTTTTTCCACAGATACGCAGTATTTT.

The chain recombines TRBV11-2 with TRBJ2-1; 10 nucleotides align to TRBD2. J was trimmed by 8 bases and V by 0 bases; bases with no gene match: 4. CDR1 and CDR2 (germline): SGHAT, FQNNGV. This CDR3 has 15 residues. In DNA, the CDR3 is TGTGCCAGCAGCTTAGATGGACTAGCGGTGGATGAGCAGTTCTTC. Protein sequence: CASSLDGLAVDEQFF.

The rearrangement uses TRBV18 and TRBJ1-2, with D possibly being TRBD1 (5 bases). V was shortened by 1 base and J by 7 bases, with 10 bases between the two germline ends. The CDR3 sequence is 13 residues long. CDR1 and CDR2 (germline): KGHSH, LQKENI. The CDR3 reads CASSPRPGFGYTF. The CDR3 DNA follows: TGTGCCAGCTCACCACGCCCAGGGTTTGGCTACACCTTC.

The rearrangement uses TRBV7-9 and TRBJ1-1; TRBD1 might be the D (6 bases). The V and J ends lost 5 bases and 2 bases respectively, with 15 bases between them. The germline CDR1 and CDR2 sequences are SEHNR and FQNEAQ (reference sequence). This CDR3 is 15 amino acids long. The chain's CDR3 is CASSLSGTLNTEAFF. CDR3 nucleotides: TGTGCCAGCAGCCTAAGTGGGACACTAAACACTGAAGCTTTCTTT.

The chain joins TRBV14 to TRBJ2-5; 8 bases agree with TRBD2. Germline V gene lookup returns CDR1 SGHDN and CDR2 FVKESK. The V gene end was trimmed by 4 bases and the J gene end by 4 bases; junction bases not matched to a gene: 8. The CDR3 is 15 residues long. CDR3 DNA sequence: TGTGCCAGCAGCCGGTCACTAGCGGTTCGAGAGACCCAGTACTTC. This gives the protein CASSRSLAVRETQYF.

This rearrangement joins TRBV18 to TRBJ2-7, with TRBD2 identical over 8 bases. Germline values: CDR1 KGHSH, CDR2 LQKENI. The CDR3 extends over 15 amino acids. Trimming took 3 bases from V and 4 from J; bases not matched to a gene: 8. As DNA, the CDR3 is TGTGCCAGCTCACCCGAGGGCGGGGGGCGGTACGAGCAGTACTTC. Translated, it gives CASSPEGGGRYEQYF.

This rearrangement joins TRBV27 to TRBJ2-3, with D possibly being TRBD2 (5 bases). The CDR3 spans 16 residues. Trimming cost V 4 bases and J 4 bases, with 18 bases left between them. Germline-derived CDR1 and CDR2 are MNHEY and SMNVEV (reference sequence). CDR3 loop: CASSYRGSKGADTQYF. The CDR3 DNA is TGTGCCAGCAGTTACCGGGGTTCAAAAGGAGCAGATACGCAGTATTTT.

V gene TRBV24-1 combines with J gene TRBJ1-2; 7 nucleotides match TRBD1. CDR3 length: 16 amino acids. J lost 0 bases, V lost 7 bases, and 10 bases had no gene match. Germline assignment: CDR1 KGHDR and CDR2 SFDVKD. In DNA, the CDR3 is TGTGCCACCAGCCCAGGGGGTGGGAGAACTAACTATGGCTACACCTTC. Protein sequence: CATSPGGGRTNYGYTF.

Written as DNA, the CDR3 is TGTGCCAGTAGTCTCCCAGGCTATTTGAACACTGAAGCTTTCTTT. Amino acid sequence: CASSLPGYLNTEAFF. V and J are TRBV19 and TRBJ1-1; D remains ambiguous. The CDR3 contains 15 residues. The V gene's germline CDR1 is LNHDA and CDR2 SQIVND (reference sequence). Trimming shortened V by 5 bases and J by 0 bases, and 13 bases separated the two germline ends.

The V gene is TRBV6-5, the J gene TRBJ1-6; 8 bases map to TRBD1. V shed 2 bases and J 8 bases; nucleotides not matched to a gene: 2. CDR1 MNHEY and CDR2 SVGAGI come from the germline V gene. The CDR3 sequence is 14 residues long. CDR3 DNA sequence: TGTGCCAGCAGTTACCAGGGGGCATATTCACCCCTCCACTTT. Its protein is CASSYQGAYSPLHF.

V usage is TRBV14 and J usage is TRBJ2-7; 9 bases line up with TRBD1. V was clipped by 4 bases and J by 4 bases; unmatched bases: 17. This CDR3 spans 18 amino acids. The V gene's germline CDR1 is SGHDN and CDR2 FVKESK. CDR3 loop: CASSLMTSRTGALYEQYF. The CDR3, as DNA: TGTGCCAGCAGCCTCATGACCTCCCGGACAGGGGCATTATACGAGCAGTACTTC.

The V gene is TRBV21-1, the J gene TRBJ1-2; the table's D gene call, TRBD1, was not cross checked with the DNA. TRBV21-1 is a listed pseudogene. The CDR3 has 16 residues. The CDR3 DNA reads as TGTGCCAGCAGCAAAGATGGGGCAGGGGCTAACTATGGCTACACCTTC. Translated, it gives CASSKDGAGANYGYTF.

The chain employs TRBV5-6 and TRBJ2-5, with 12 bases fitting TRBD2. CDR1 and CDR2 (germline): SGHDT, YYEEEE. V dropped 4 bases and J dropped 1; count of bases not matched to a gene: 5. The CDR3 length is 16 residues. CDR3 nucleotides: TGTGCCAGCAGCCATGGACTAGCGGGACTCCAAGAGACCCAGTACTTC. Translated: CASSHGLAGLQETQYF.

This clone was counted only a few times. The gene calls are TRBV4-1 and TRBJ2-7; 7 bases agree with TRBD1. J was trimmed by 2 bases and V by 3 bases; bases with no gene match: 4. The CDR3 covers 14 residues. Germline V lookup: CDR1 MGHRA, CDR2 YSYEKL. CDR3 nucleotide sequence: TGCGCCAGCAGCCAGCAGACAGGGCCCTACGAGCAGTACTTC. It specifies CASSQQTGPYEQYF.

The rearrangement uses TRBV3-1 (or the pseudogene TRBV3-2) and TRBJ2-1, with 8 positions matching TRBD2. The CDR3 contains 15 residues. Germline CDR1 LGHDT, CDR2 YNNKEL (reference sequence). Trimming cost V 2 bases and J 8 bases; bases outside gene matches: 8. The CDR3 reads CASSQKLLTSDEQFF. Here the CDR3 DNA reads TGTGCCAGCAGCCAAAAACTCCTGACTAGCGATGAGCAGTTCTTC.

In DNA, the CDR3 is TGTGCCAGTAGTATTATCGGTACCCGGAACACTGAAGCTTTCTTT. Amino acids: CASSIIGTRNTEAFF. J is TRBJ1-1 and V is TRBV19; D gene uncertain. Trimming left V 3 bases short and J 1 base short, with 12 bases between. Germline loops: CDR1 LNHDA, CDR2 SQIVND (reference sequence). The CDR3 consists of 15 residues.

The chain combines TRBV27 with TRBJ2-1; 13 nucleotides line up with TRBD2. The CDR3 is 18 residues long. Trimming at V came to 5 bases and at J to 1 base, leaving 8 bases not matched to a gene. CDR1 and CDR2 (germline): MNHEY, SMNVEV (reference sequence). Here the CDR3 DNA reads TGTGCCAGCAGTCTACGGACTAGCGGGAGATATTCCTACAATGAGCAGTTCTTC. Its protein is CASSLRTSGRYSYNEQFF.

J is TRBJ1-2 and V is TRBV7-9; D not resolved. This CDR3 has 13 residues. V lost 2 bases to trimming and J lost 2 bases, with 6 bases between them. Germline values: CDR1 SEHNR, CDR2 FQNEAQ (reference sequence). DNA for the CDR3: TGTGCCAGCAGCTTAAGCCGGAACTATGGCTACACCTTC. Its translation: CASSLSRNYGYTF.

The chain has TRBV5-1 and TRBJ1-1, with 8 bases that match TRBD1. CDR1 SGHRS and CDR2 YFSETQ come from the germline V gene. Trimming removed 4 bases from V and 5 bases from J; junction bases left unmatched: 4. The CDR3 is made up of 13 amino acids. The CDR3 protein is CASSRQGRTEAFF. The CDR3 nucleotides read TGCGCCAGCAGCCGACAGGGGAGAACTGAAGCTTTCTTT.

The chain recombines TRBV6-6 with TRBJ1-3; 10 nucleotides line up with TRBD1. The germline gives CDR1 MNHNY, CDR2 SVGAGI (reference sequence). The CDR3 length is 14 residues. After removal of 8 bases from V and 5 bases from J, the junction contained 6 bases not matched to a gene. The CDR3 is CASLDRGFRNTIYF. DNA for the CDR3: TGTGCCAGCTTGGACAGGGGGTTTAGAAACACCATATATTTT.

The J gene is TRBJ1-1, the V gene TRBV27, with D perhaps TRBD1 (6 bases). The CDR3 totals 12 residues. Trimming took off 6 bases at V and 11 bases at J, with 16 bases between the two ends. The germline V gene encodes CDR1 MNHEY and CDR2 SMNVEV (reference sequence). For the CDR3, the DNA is TGTGCCAGCAGCAACAACAGGGTTCGGGCTTTCTTT. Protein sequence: CASSNNRVRAFF.

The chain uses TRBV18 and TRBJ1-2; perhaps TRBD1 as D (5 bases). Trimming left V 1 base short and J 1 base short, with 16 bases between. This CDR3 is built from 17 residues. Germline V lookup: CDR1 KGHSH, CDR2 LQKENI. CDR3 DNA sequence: TGTGCCAGCTCACCACGAATGGGGGGTCCTGGTAACTATGGCTACACCTTC. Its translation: CASSPRMGGPGNYGYTF.

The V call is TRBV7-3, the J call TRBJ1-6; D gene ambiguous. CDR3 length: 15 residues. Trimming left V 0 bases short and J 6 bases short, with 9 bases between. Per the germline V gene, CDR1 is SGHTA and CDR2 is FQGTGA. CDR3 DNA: TGTGCCAGCAGCTTAACGGGCACACCTAATTCACCCCTCCACTTT. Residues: CASSLTGTPNSPLHF.

CDR3 coding DNA: TGTGCCAGCAGTATAGGCAGGGGCCTCATGAGCTCCTACAATGAGCAGTTCTTC. Encoded protein: CASSIGRGLMSSYNEQFF. V is TRBV28 and J is TRBJ2-1, with D maybe TRBD1 (6 bases). The CDR3 extends over 18 amino acids. The V end was cut by 5 bases, the J end by 0 bases, with 20 bases between. CDR1 and CDR2 (germline): MDHEN, SYDVKM.

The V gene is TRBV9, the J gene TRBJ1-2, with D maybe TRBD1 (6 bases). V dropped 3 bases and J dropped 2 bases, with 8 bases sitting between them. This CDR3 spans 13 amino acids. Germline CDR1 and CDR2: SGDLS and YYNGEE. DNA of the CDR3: TGTGCCAGCAGCGAGGGGGTCAACTATGGCTACACCTTC. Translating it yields CASSEGVNYGYTF.

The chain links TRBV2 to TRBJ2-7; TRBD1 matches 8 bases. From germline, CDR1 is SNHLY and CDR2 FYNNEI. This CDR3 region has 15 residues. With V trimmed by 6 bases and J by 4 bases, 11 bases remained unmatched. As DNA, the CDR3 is TGTGCCAGCAGAGATGACAGGGGACGGCGTTACGAGCAGTACTTC. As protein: CASRDDRGRRYEQYF.

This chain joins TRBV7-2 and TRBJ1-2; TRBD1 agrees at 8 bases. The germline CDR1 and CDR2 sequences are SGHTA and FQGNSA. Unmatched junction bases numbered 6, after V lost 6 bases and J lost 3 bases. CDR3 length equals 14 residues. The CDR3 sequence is CASSLDRADYGYTF. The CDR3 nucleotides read TGTGCCAGCAGTCTGGACAGGGCCGACTATGGCTACACCTTC.

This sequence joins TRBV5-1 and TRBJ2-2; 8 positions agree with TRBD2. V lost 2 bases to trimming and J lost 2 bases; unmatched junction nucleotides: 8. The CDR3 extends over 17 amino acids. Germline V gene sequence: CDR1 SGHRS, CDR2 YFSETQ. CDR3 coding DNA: TGCGCCAGCAGCTTACATACTAGCGGAAGAAACACCGGGGAGCTGTTTTTT. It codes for CASSLHTSGRNTGELFF. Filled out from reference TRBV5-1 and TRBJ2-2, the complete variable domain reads KAGVTQTPRYLIKTRGQQVTLSCSPISGHRSVSWYQQTPGQGLQFLFEYFSETQRNKGNFPGRFSGRQFSNSRSEMNVSTLELGDSALYLCASSLHTSGRNTGELFFGEGSRLTVL.